This T cell receptor (beta chain) was documented in a study of response to subunit inactivated influenza vaccine. TCRdb used MiXCR to reprocess the RT-PCR reads, holding one entry per CDR3 protein. Of just under 250,000 distinct CDR3 sequences listed, 9% to 15% were seen once; the top ten hold 7.5% to 10%. Study-wide results and caveats: The authors suggested that every seasonal influenza vaccination recruits few new T cells.

There are 15 residues in the CDR3. V was clipped by 4 bases and J by 6 bases, with 16 bases between them. Germline V gene sequence: CDR1 SGHVS, CDR2 FNYEAQ. Concerning this clonotype itself: Its antigen is unidentified.

The chain has TRBV7-6 and TRBJ2-1, with no clear D. Here the sequenced sample was non-naive T cells sorted from PBMCs, taken 14 days before vaccination. The receptor's source is a man in his fifties or sixties who received an inactivated influenza vaccine. The CDR3 spells CASSSPTSGSNEQFF. In nucleotides, the CDR3 is TGTGCCAGCAGCTCCCCAACGTCCGGTTCCAATGAGCAGTTCTTC.